A single sample gave rise to the 20 T cell receptor beta chains below, sequenced in a study of blood T cell repertoires in COVID-19. Data came from immunoSEQ multiplex PCR; TCRdb stores just in-frame clones and leaves some out. This sample has 55,000 to 75,000 clones; 85% to 90% occur once, and the top ten carry roughly 3.2%. Source material: peripheral blood. Source of these receptors: a man aged 45-60 years with active COVID-19.

This chain uses TRBV7-3 with TRBJ2-3, with TRBD2 matching 14 bases. V lost 4 bases to trimming and J lost 0 bases; unmatched junction nucleotides: 6. The CDR3 has 18 amino acids. Germline V gives CDR1 SGHTA, CDR2 FQGTGA. This CDR3 is CASSSGLAGDESTDTQYF. The CDR3 bases are TGTGCCAGCAGCTCGGGACTAGCGGGGGACGAAAGCACAGATACGCAGTATTTT.

Written as DNA, the CDR3 is TGTGCCAGCAGCTTGGACGGTGGGGGGGAGCAGTTCTTC. Translating it yields CASSLDGGGEQFF. This chain uses TRBV5-4 with TRBJ2-1, with a possible D match to TRBD2 (6 bases). This CDR3 contains 13 residues. CDR1 is SGHNT, CDR2 YYREEE, per germline (reference sequence). Trimming pared 0 bases from V and 10 bases from J, leaving 11 bases between.

This chain uses TRBV18 with TRBJ1-2, with no clear D. The germline V and J ends were trimmed by 0 bases and 2 bases, with 4 bases remaining between them. This CDR3 region has 13 residues. In germline, CDR1 is KGHSH, CDR2 LQKENI. The CDR3 loop reads CASSPPGNYGYTF. The CDR3 DNA follows: TGTGCCAGCTCACCACCCGGGAACTATGGCTACACCTTC.

V is TRBV4-3 and J is TRBJ2-3, with a weak D call TRBD1 (6 bases). V lost 0 bases to trimming and J lost 2 bases, with 18 bases between them. Germline V gene sequence: CDR1 LGHNA, CDR2 YSLEER. The CDR3 has 18 residues. CDR3 nucleotide sequence: TGCGCCAGCAGCCAAGATCTGGGATGGGGGCCCAACACAGATACGCAGTATTTT. Translated, it gives CASSQDLGWGPNTDTQYF.

V and J are TRBV2 and TRBJ1-2; TRBD1 is a possible D gene (5 bases). The V gene's germline CDR1 is SNHLY and CDR2 FYNNEI. With 7 bases removed from V and 4 bases from J, the gap between germline ends came to 19 bases. There are 15 residues in the CDR3. For the CDR3, the DNA is TGTGCCAGCACGCAGGACACTCTCCTACTCTATGGCTACACCTTC. Its protein is CASTQDTLLLYGYTF.

This chain joins TRBV9 and TRBJ2-1; 13 positions match TRBD2. CDR1 and CDR2 (germline): SGDLS, YYNGEE. V was pared by 2 bases and J by 6 bases, with 5 bases of the junction left unmatched. The CDR3 covers 16 residues. Here the CDR3 reads CASSVLTSGGFNEQFF. The CDR3 DNA sequence: TGTGCCAGCAGCGTTTTGACTAGCGGGGGGTTCAATGAGCAGTTCTTC.

In its sample, this clone was seen a few times. The chain links TRBV30 to TRBJ2-3, with 7 bases fitting TRBD2. The CDR3 runs to 12 residues. Germline loops: CDR1 GTSNPN, CDR2 SVGIG (reference sequence). This CDR3 reads CSSGQGTDTQYF. The CDR3 DNA reads TGTAGTAGCGGGCAGGGCACAGATACGCAGTATTTT.

The V and J genes are TRBV7-3 and TRBJ2-3; perhaps TRBD2 as D (6 bases). The CDR3 runs to 15 residues. Trimming shortened V by 5 bases and J by 3 bases, and 15 bases separated the two germline ends. CDR1 is SGHTA and CDR2 is FQGTGA in the germline V gene. DNA for the CDR3: TGTGCCAGCAGCCTGGGACTTTGGGAGACAGATACGCAGTATTTT. Protein: CASSLGLWETDTQYF.

V is TRBV20-1 and J is TRBJ2-5; 13 bases map to TRBD2. The CDR3 is made up of 14 amino acids. J lost 3 bases, V lost 3 bases, and 1 base had no gene match. Per germline, CDR1 DFQATT and CDR2 SNEGSKA (reference sequence). The CDR3 reads CSASGTSGEETQYF. The CDR3 DNA sequence: TGCAGTGCTAGTGGGACTAGCGGGGAAGAGACCCAGTACTTC.

The J gene is TRBJ2-1, the V gene TRBV28, with TRBD1 matching over 8 bases. Germline-derived CDR1 and CDR2 are MDHEN and SYDVKM. V lost 7 bases, J lost 1 base, and 9 bases stayed unmatched. CDR3 length: 16 residues. The CDR3 DNA reads as TGTGCCAGCACCCATTATAGGACAGGGTCCTACAATGAGCAGTTCTTC. It is translated as CASTHYRTGSYNEQFF.

The chain combines TRBV3-1 (or the pseudogene TRBV3-2) with TRBJ2-3; D is possibly TRBD2 (6 bases). This CDR3 contains 17 residues. CDR1 LGHDT and CDR2 YNNKEL come from the germline V gene (reference sequence). Trimming cost V 0 bases and J 2 bases, with 15 bases left between them. The CDR3 nucleotides read TGTGCCAGCAGCCAAGAATACGGCGGGGCCTTCACAGATACGCAGTATTTT. As protein: CASSQEYGGAFTDTQYF.

The chain couples TRBV18 to TRBJ2-5; a weak D match, TRBD2 (7 bases). Germline loops: CDR1 KGHSH, CDR2 LQKENI. The CDR3 sequence is 15 residues long. Deletions cut 0 bases from V and 5 bases from J, with 13 bases between. The CDR3 is CASSPPGGGDETQYF. CDR3 nucleotide sequence: TGTGCCAGCTCACCACCTGGAGGGGGGGATGAGACCCAGTACTTC.

V usage is TRBV5-1 and J usage is TRBJ2-7; perhaps TRBD2 as D (6 bases). The germline gives CDR1 SGHRS, CDR2 YFSETQ. The V and J ends lost 3 bases and 2 bases respectively, with 12 bases between them. The CDR3 is made up of 14 amino acids. The CDR3 region has the DNA TGCGCCAGCAGCTGGGAGGCGGAGGCCTACGAGCAGTACTTC. Protein product: CASSWEAEAYEQYF.

The V call is TRBV6-1, the J call TRBJ2-4; 7 bases map to TRBD2. The V segment lost 3 bases and the J segment 8 bases; nucleotides outside the gene matches: 16. The germline gives CDR1 MNHNS, CDR2 SASEGT. The CDR3 has 17 residues. CDR3 region: CASSEGGFFQFGHIQYF. The CDR3 DNA sequence: TGTGCCAGCAGTGAGGGGGGGTTCTTCCAATTCGGGCACATTCAGTACTTC.

V usage is TRBV5-1 and J usage is TRBJ2-7; D remains ambiguous. This CDR3 has 14 amino acids. The germline gives CDR1 SGHRS, CDR2 YFSETQ. V lost 0 bases and J 6 bases, leaving 13 bases between the germline ends. The CDR3 region has the DNA TGCGCCAGCAGCTTGGCGGAGTTCCAGTCCGAGCAGTACTTC. Encoded protein: CASSLAEFQSEQYF.

The chain joins TRBV6-6 to TRBJ2-5; possibly TRBD2 for D (6 bases). This CDR3 spans 14 amino acids. Germline values: CDR1 MNHNY, CDR2 SVGAGI (reference sequence). Trimming took off 0 bases at V and 1 base at J, with 6 bases between the two ends. CDR3 sequence reads: CASSYSGGQETQYF. The CDR3 DNA reads as TGTGCCAGCAGTTACTCGGGGGGCCAAGAGACCCAGTACTTC.

The chain joins TRBV2 to TRBJ2-1; D is undetermined. Trimming left V 6 bases short and J 6 bases short, with 15 bases between. Germline V gene sequence: CDR1 SNHLY, CDR2 FYNNEI. CDR3 size: 14 residues. The CDR3 spells CASRERLVGNEQFF. DNA for the CDR3: TGTGCCAGCAGGGAGCGCCTAGTCGGCAATGAGCAGTTCTTC.

The chain recombines TRBV28 with TRBJ1-5; possibly TRBD1 for D (6 bases). The CDR3 has 15 residues. The V gene lost 6 bases and the J gene lost 3 bases, with 15 bases spanning the gap. Per germline, CDR1 MDHEN and CDR2 SYDVKM. The CDR3 coding sequence is TGTGCCAGCAGCCAGGACAGTTCAAACAATCAGCCCCAGCATTTT. Its translation: CASSQDSSNNQPQHF.

V is TRBV27 and J is TRBJ1-2, with a tentative D call TRBD1 (5 bases). Per the germline V gene, CDR1 is MNHEY and CDR2 is SMNVEV (reference sequence). The germline V and J ends were trimmed by 2 bases and 1 base, with 8 bases remaining between them. This CDR3 contains 14 residues. The CDR3, as DNA: TGTGCCAGCAGTTTAAAAGGGGTTAACTATGGCTACACCTTC. As protein: CASSLKGVNYGYTF.

The chain has TRBV9 and TRBJ2-2; 7 nucleotides agree with TRBD1. Germline V gene sequence: CDR1 SGDLS, CDR2 YYNGEE. The CDR3 length is 15 residues. V was clipped by 2 bases and J by 5 bases; unmatched bases: 6. In DNA, the CDR3 is TGTGCCAGCAGCGTCTTAGGGACAGAAACCGGGGAGCTGTTTTTT. Its translation is CASSVLGTETGELFF. The full variable domain, with the rest looked up from reference TRBV9 and TRBJ2-2, is DSGVTQTPKHLITATGQRVTLRCSPRSGDLSVYWYQQSLDQGLQFLIQYYNGEERAKGNILERFSAQQFPDLHSELNLSSLELGDSALYFCASSVLGTETGELFFGEGSRLTVL.